What follows are 29 T cell receptor beta chains derived from one specimen sequenced in a study of blood T cells in healthy people across ages. PCR was performed a second time for roughly 7 to 11 cycles using a sample-barcoded 5' primer and a J-beta primer mix. TCRdb used MiXCR to reprocess the 5' RACE reads, holding one entry per CDR3 protein. The sample has fewer than 2 million distinct CDR3 sequences, around 40% seen once. The source material was blood. The receptors were sampled from a human donor in good health.

This chain uses TRBV5-1 with TRBJ1-2; 7 bases line up with TRBD1. Germline V gives CDR1 SGHRS, CDR2 YFSETQ. The trim removed 4 bases at V and 6 bases at J, leaving 15 bases unmatched. The CDR3 runs to 16 residues. CDR3 loop: CASSDGQAAETNGYTF. Written as DNA, the CDR3 is TGCGCCAGCAGCGACGGACAGGCGGCCGAGACCAATGGCTACACCTTC.

The chain recombines TRBV5-1 with TRBJ2-1; no reliable D call. V was cut by 0 bases and J by 9 bases, with 10 bases left in between. Germline assignment: CDR1 SGHRS and CDR2 YFSETQ. This CDR3 has 13 amino acids. CDR3 sequence: CASSLAGSSEQFF. The DNA of the CDR3 is TGCGCCAGCAGCTTGGCCGGGTCTTCTGAGCAGTTCTTC.

This clonotype was seen more than once but under ten times. The chain links TRBV20-1 to TRBJ2-3; D is perhaps TRBD1 or TRBD2 (6 bases each). Germline V CDR1 and CDR2: DFQATT, SNEGSKA (reference sequence). V shed 2 bases and J shed 5 bases, with 11 bases lying between them. The CDR3 extends over 13 amino acids. Here the CDR3 reads CSARTGGGDTQYF. The CDR3 DNA reads as TGCAGTGCTAGAACCGGGGGCGGAGATACGCAGTATTTT.

The table lists this clonotype with a few counts. The rearrangement joins TRBV12-3 or TRBV12-4 to TRBJ1-5, with D uncertain. There are 13 residues in the CDR3. Trimming removed 5 bases from V and 8 bases from J, with 13 bases in between. CDR3 sequence: CASSPTQREPQHF. As DNA, the CDR3 is TGTGCCAGCAGTCCGACACAGAGGGAGCCCCAGCATTTT.

This clonotype was seen more than once but under ten times. CDR3 sequence: CASSYNPGTGIGNTEAFF. The CDR3 DNA reads TGTGCCAGCAGTTACAACCCCGGGACAGGGATTGGGAACACTGAAGCTTTCTTT. The rearrangement joins TRBV6-5 to TRBJ1-1; 9 bases line up with TRBD1. Germline CDR1 and CDR2: MNHEY and SVGAGI. V shed 2 bases, J shed 1 base, and the junction held 11 bases outside the gene matches. The CDR3 has 18 amino acids.

The J gene is TRBJ1-6, the V gene TRBV28, with TRBD1 matching 8 bases. With 6 bases clipped from V and 7 bases from J, the junction kept 8 bases outside the gene matches. The germline gives CDR1 MDHEN, CDR2 SYDVKM. CDR3 length: 15 amino acids. In DNA form, the CDR3 reads TGTGCCAGCAGCTCTCTGGACAGGGCCAATTCACCCCTCCACTTT. It codes for CASSSLDRANSPLHF.

This chain joins TRBV12-3 or TRBV12-4 and TRBJ1-6, with D possibly TRBD1 on 5 matching bases. CDR3 length: 13 residues. The ends were cut back, 3 bases at V and 14 bases at J, with 14 bases in the middle. DNA for the CDR3: TGTGCCAGCAGTTTGACAGAAGTTCTGACCCTCCACTTT. Amino acid sequence: CASSLTEVLTLHF.

This clonotype was counted between two and nine times. The V call is TRBV6-5, the J call TRBJ1-2, with TRBD1 matching over 10 bases. This CDR3 is 15 amino acids long. V lost 3 bases to trimming and J lost 6 bases; unmatched junction nucleotides: 7. Per germline, CDR1 MNHEY and CDR2 SVGAGI. The CDR3 sequence is CASSYAGTGEDGYTF. CDR3 coding DNA: TGTGCCAGCAGTTATGCCGGGACAGGGGAGGATGGCTACACCTTC.

The rearrangement uses TRBV7-9 and TRBJ2-1; TRBD1 matches at 10 bases. The length of the CDR3 is 15 residues. After removal of 5 bases from V and 6 bases from J, the junction contained 7 bases not matched to a gene. CDR1 is SEHNR, CDR2 FQNEAQ, per germline (reference sequence). The CDR3 DNA is TGTGCCAGCAGCCCCGGACAGGGGGGAGTCAATGAGCAGTTCTTC. This sequence encodes CASSPGQGGVNEQFF.

The V call is TRBV5-6, the J call TRBJ2-1; unclear D gene. CDR3 size: 13 residues. Trimming stripped 4 bases from V and 6 bases from J, with 11 bases between. CDR1 is SGHDT and CDR2 is YYEEEE in the germline V gene. In DNA, the CDR3 is TGTGCCAGCAGCCTGACACCTTTCAATGAGCAGTTCTTC. It specifies CASSLTPFNEQFF.

There are a few counts of this clonotype. The chain links TRBV7-2 to TRBJ1-5; D is perhaps TRBD1 (6 bases). The germline V gene has CDR1 SGHTA and CDR2 FQGNSA. The CDR3 is 17 residues long. V was shortened by 3 bases and J by 0 bases, with 15 bases between the two germline ends. The CDR3 is CASSFYGGSFSNQPQHF. In nucleotides, the CDR3 is TGTGCCAGCAGCTTTTATGGGGGCTCCTTTAGCAATCAGCCCCAGCATTTT.

A few counts support this clonotype. The gene calls are TRBV20-1 and TRBJ1-2; a weak D match, TRBD1 (6 bases). The CDR3 contains 14 residues. CDR1 and CDR2 (germline): DFQATT, SNEGSKA (reference sequence). Between the trimmed V and J ends, which lost 4 bases and 5 bases, there was a span of 17 bases. The CDR3 sequence is CSATVQGRPYGYTF. In DNA, the CDR3 is TGCAGTGCTACCGTACAGGGCCGGCCATATGGCTACACCTTC.

The chain carries TRBV24-1 and TRBJ1-2, with D possibly being TRBD1 (5 bases). The V and J ends lost 3 bases and 3 bases respectively, with 10 bases between them. Germline assignment: CDR1 KGHDR and CDR2 SFDVKD. The CDR3 runs to 14 residues. The DNA for the CDR3 is TGTGCCACCAGTGATCTGCGGACATACTATGGCTACACCTTC. It codes for CATSDLRTYYGYTF.

This clonotype appeared many times. J is TRBJ1-5 and V is TRBV7-2; D is unresolved. The germline V gene has CDR1 SGHTA and CDR2 FQGNSA. This CDR3 has 13 residues. V lost 1 base to trimming and J lost 6 bases, with 7 bases between them. The CDR3 nucleotides read TGTGCCAGCAGCTTAGAGGCGACTCAGCCCCAGCATTTT. It encodes CASSLEATQPQHF. The full variable domain, completed using reference TRBV7-2 and TRBJ1-5, is GAGVSQSPSNKVTEKGKDVELRCDPISGHTALYWYRQSLGQGLEFLIYFQGNSAPDKSGLPSDRFSAERTGGSVSTLTIQRTQQEDSAVYLCASSLEATQPQHFGDGTRLSIL.

This clonotype was seen more than once but under ten times. The gene calls are TRBV3-1 and TRBJ2-4, with D perhaps TRBD2 (5 bases). The CDR3 totals 16 residues. The V end lost 4 bases, the J end lost 2 bases, and 15 bases lay between the germline ends. In germline, CDR1 is LGHDT, CDR2 YNNKEL (reference sequence). Here the CDR3 reads CASSPGWGLTKNIQYF. The CDR3 DNA reads as TGTGCCAGCAGCCCGGGGTGGGGATTAACCAAAAACATTCAGTACTTC.

In this sample, this clonotype turned up once. The rearrangement links TRBV28 to TRBJ1-5; TRBD1 might be the D (5 bases). In germline, CDR1 is MDHEN, CDR2 SYDVKM. Trimming pared 3 bases from V and 5 bases from J, leaving 14 bases between. This CDR3 contains 15 residues. The CDR3 coding sequence is TGTGCCAGCAGTTTCGTGGTCCGGGGCGATCAGCCCCAGCATTTT. Translated: CASSFVVRGDQPQHF.

The chain recombines TRBV12-3 or TRBV12-4 with TRBJ2-7; no reliable D call. CDR3 size: 12 residues. V dropped 4 bases and J dropped 7 bases, with 11 bases sitting between them. The CDR3 spells CASSWRGEEQYF. CDR3 nucleotide sequence: TGTGCCAGCAGTTGGAGAGGAGAAGAGCAGTACTTC.

This clonotype was detected many times. This chain uses TRBV29-1 with TRBJ2-1; maybe TRBD2 (7 bases). V shed 0 bases and J shed 5 bases, with 17 bases lying between them. Germline CDR1 SQVTM, CDR2 ANQGSEA. CDR3 length: 16 residues. For the CDR3, the DNA is TGCAGCGTTGAAGATCGTACGGGGGGCATGGACAATGAGCAGTTCTTC. Translating gives CSVEDRTGGMDNEQFF.

The chain employs TRBV11-2 and TRBJ2-3; no clear D gene. The CDR3 loop spans 15 amino acids. With 3 bases removed from V and 1 base from J, the gap between germline ends came to 11 bases. Germline V CDR1 and CDR2: SGHAT, FQNNGV. The CDR3 sequence is CASSFERSGTDTQYF. The CDR3 DNA sequence: TGTGCCAGCAGCTTCGAACGATCCGGCACAGATACGCAGTATTTT.

In its sample, this clonotype was seen a few times. The chain employs TRBV4-1 and TRBJ2-1; D may be TRBD1 (6 bases). V was shortened by 0 bases and J by 0 bases, with 12 bases between the two germline ends. Germline V gene data show CDR1 as MGHRA and CDR2 as YSYEKL. The CDR3 consists of 17 residues. The CDR3 DNA reads TGCGCCAGCAGCCAAGATGACAGGTTCAGCTCCTACAATGAGCAGTTCTTC. Translation: CASSQDDRFSSYNEQFF.

The chain has TRBV12-3 or TRBV12-4 and TRBJ2-4; TRBD1 aligns across 9 bases. The CDR3 extends over 17 amino acids. After removal of 1 base from V and 15 bases from J, the junction contained 19 bases not matched to a gene. In DNA, the CDR3 is TGTGCCAGCAGTTTAGGTGGGACAGGGTTTTCGTCCCGGGGCTGGTACTTC. It is translated as CASSLGGTGFSSRGWYF.

Worth noting for this clonotype: A much larger clonotype is one base distant, so this may be a read error. The rearrangement joins TRBV27 to TRBJ2-7, with unresolved D. In germline, CDR1 is MNHEY, CDR2 SMNVEV (reference sequence). This CDR3 region has 10 residues. V dropped 10 bases and J dropped 3 bases, with 7 bases sitting between them. The CDR3 region is CATGFYEQYF. The CDR3 DNA reads TGTGCCACCGGGTTCTACGAGCAGTACTTC.

The chain links TRBV7-2 to TRBJ2-2; D unclear. V was shortened by 3 bases and J by 6 bases, with 17 bases between the two germline ends. Germline-derived CDR1 and CDR2 are SGHTA and FQGNSA. CDR3 length: 16 residues. The CDR3 is CASSLATIRIAGELFF. CDR3 nucleotide sequence: TGTGCCAGCAGCTTGGCCACAATAAGAATAGCCGGGGAGCTGTTTTTT.

The chain carries TRBV24-1 and TRBJ2-5; D perhaps matches TRBD1 (6 bases). Germline-derived CDR1 and CDR2 are KGHDR and SFDVKD. The CDR3 covers 18 residues. Trimming took off 4 bases at V and 1 base at J, with 21 bases between the two ends. CDR3 bases: TGTGCCACCAGTGACCCCAGGGGCCAGGATCATGCCCAAGAGACCCAGTACTTC. Amino acids: CATSDPRGQDHAQETQYF.

The chain recombines TRBV4-1 with TRBJ2-7; D is uncertain. The germline gives CDR1 MGHRA, CDR2 YSYEKL. The CDR3 is 14 residues long. Deletions cut 0 bases from V and 3 bases from J, with 9 bases between. Written as DNA, the CDR3 is TGCGCCAGCAGCCAAGAGCCGAGAAACTACGAGCAGTACTTC. Its protein product is CASSQEPRNYEQYF.

A note on this clonotype: Just one base apart from a much larger clone, this may be a read error. The CDR3 DNA reads TGCGCCAGCAGCGGGGGGACTAGCGATAATGAGCAGTTCTTC. Amino acids: CASSGGTSDNEQFF. The V gene is TRBV5-1, the J gene TRBJ2-1, with 10 nucleotides matching TRBD2. V lost 4 bases, J lost 7 bases, and 5 bases stayed unmatched. This CDR3 is 14 amino acids long. Germline loops: CDR1 SGHRS, CDR2 YFSETQ.

The chain couples TRBV20-1 to TRBJ2-5; 8 nucleotides align to TRBD1. Germline V gene data show CDR1 as DFQATT and CDR2 as SNEGSKA (reference sequence). The trim removed 2 bases at V and 4 bases at J, leaving 3 bases unmatched. This CDR3 region has 13 residues. CDR3 region: CSARQGARETQYF. CDR3 bases: TGCAGTGCTAGACAGGGGGCGCGAGAGACCCAGTACTTC.

This clonotype was seen only a few times. The V call is TRBV30, the J call TRBJ1-2; weak D call: TRBD1 (6 bases). The CDR3 has 11 residues. The germline gives CDR1 GTSNPN, CDR2 SVGIG (reference sequence). Trimming took off 0 bases at V and 9 bases at J, with 8 bases between the two ends. The CDR3 loop is CAWSVGDSYTF. DNA for the CDR3: TGTGCCTGGAGTGTAGGGGACAGCTACACCTTC.

The chain uses TRBV5-5 and TRBJ1-2, with TRBD1 as a possible D gene (5 bases). Germline CDR1 SGHKS, CDR2 YYEKEE (reference sequence). Trimming pared 1 base from V and 8 bases from J, leaving 12 bases between. The CDR3 length is 13 residues. The CDR3 loop reads CASSLTGSMGYTF. The CDR3 bases are TGTGCCAGCAGCTTGACAGGCTCTATGGGCTACACCTTC.